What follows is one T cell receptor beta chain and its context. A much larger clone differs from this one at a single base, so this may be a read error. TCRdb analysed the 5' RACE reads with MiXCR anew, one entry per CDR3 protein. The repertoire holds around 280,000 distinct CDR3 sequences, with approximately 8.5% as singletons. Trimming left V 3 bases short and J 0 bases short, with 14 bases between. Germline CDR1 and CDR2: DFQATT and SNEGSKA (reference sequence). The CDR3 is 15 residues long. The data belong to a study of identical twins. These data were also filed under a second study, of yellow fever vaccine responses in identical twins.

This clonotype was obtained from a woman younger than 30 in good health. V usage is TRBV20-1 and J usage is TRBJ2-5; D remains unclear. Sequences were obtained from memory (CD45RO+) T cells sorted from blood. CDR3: CSARNRMMNQETQYF. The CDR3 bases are TGCAGTGCTAGGAATCGGATGATGAACCAAGAGACCCAGTACTTC.